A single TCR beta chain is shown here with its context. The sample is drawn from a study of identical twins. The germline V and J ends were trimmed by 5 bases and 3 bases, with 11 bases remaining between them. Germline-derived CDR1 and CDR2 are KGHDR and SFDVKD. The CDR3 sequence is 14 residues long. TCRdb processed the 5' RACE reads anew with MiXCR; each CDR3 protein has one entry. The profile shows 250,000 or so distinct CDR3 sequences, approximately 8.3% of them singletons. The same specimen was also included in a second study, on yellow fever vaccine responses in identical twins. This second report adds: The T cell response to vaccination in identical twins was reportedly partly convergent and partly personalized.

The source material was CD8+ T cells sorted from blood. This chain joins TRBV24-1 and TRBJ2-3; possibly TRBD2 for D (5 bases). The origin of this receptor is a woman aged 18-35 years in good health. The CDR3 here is CATSVGEGTDTQYF. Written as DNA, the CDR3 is TGTGCCACCAGTGTGGGAGAAGGAACAGATACGCAGTATTTT.